The present TCR beta chain was sequenced within a study of T-cell reconstitution after alpha-beta-depleted transplantation in children. The table lists this clonotype with a few counts. Using unique molecular identifiers, the investigators prepared the TCRbeta library. One entry per CDR3 protein results from TCRdb running MiXCR on the PCR reads. The data hold about 610,000 distinct CDR3 sequences, with about 10% observed a single time. Sequenced here: PBMCs from the stem cell graft donor, sampled from the stem cell graft. The sequence was obtained from a human donor who donated a stem cell graft to a child with acute myeloid leukemia.

CDR3 residues: CASSLVLDTGLASNEQFF. CDR3 DNA: TGTGCCAGCAGCTTAGTTCTGGATACAGGGTTGGCCTCAAATGAGCAGTTCTTC. The genes are TRBV11-2 and TRBJ2-1, with a tentative D call TRBD1 (6 bases). Germline CDR1 SGHAT, CDR2 FQNNGV. V lost 1 base and J 7 bases, leaving 23 bases between the germline ends. This CDR3 is 18 amino acids long.